Below, one T cell receptor (beta chain) is given with its context. The data stem from a study of blood T cell repertoires in COVID-19. Overall study: From the United States, Italy and Spain came samples of acute and convalescent COVID-19. Nucleic acid was either cDNA or gDNA, and it came from T cells, B-cell-depleted T cells, or PBMCs.

As processed by the authors: Amplification of reference gene primers was used by the study to estimate nucleated cell counts. TCRdb keeps only in-frame clones here, not all; method: immunoSEQ multiplex PCR. That table gives V, J and clone size, and the DNA gave D and trimming. The sample has under 150,000 clones; approximately 79% are singletons. The study assigned cohorts using participant-reported clinical history. Deletions cut 0 bases from V and 8 bases from J, with 10 bases between. The CDR3 is 13 amino acids. CDR1 MNHNS and CDR2 SASEGT come from the germline V gene. Sequencing input: PBMCs or T cells enriched from blood (not recorded which). The gene calls are TRBV6-1 and TRBJ1-2, with D possibly being TRBD1 (6 bases). This clonotype was sampled from a man aged 35 to 55 with acute COVID-19. Written as DNA, the CDR3 is TGTGCCAGCAGTGAAGCTCGTCAGGGGGGCTACACCTTC. Translating it yields CASSEARQGGYTF.